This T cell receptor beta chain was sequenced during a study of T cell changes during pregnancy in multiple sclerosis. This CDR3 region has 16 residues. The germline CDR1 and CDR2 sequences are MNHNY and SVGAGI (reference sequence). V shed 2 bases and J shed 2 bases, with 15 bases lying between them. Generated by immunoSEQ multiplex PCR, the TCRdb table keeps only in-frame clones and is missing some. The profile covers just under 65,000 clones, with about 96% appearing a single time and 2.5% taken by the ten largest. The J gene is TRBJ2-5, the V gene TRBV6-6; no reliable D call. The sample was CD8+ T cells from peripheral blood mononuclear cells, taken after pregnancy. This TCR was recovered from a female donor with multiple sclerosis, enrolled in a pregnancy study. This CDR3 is CASSYTPLGLQETQYF. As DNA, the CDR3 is TGTGCCAGCAGTTACACCCCTCTCGGGTTGCAAGAGACCCAGTACTTC.